These T cell receptor beta chains were read from a single sample in a study of Graves' ophthalmopathy and Graves' hyperthyroidism. TCRdb reanalysed the multiplex PCR reads using MiXCR and keeps one entry per CDR3 protein. The profile shows approximately 1.2 million distinct CDR3 sequences, about two fifths of them singletons. The specimen sequenced was peripheral blood or thyroid tissue (not recorded which). The receptors originated from an adult man with Graves' hyperthyroidism. Both conserved end residues are part of each CDR3. The order of the fields is clone size, D gene, J gene, V gene, CDR3 DNA, CDR3 protein. D genes are given only for firm matches. Rows give clone size only sometimes, using once, few, many, or a class for an expanded clone.

NA	NA	TRBJ1-5	TRBV24-1	TGTGCCACCAGTGACCCCGGCCAGCCCCAGCATTTT	CATSDPGQPQHF
NA	NA	TRBJ2-6	TRBV20-1	TGCAGTGCTAGCCCTCTGACTTTC	CSASPLTF
many	NA	TRBJ2-7	TRBV7-8	TGTGCCAGCAGCGTGGGGGGCGATAGCTCCTACGAGCAGTACTTC	CASSVGGDSSYEQYF
NA	NA	TRBJ2-7	TRBV13	TGTGCCAGCAGCTTTAAGGGTTTGCAGGAGGGCTACTACGAGCAGTACTTC	CASSFKGLQEGYYEQYF
NA	NA	TRBJ2-5	TRBV20-1	TGCAGTGTTCTCTTAATAGAGACCCAGTACTTC	CSVLLIETQYF
NA	NA	TRBJ1-1	TRBV12-3/TRBV12-4	TGTGCCAGCAGTCCCCGGGGGCAGGGTGGTGAAGCTTTCTTT	CASSPRGQGGEAFF
NA	TRBD2	TRBJ2-7	TRBV2	TGTGCCAGCAGTTCACCGGACGGGGCGTCTCAGCGGGAGGGTGCTACGAAACAGTACTTC	CASSSPDGASQREGATKQYF
few	NA	TRBJ2-7	TRBV12-3/TRBV12-4	TGTGCCAGCAGTTTTGCGGCAGGGGCGGCCTACGAGCAGTACTTC	CASSFAAGAAYEQYF
few	NA	TRBJ2-7	TRBV6-5	TGTGCCAGCGGTCCCCCCCGCGCGGGCAACTACGAGCAGTACTTC	CASGPPRAGNYEQYF
many	NA	TRBJ1-5	TRBV29-1	TGCAGCGTTGTTTACGGACAGAGCAATCAGCCCCAGCATTTT	CSVVYGQSNQPQHF
NA	TRBD1	TRBJ1-5	TRBV19	TGTGCCAGTAGTAGAACCACGGGACAGAGTAGCAATCAGCATTTT	CASSRTTGQSSNQHF
many	NA	TRBJ1-1	TRBV19	TGTGCCAGTAGTATAGGGGACCCTAAGACTGAAGCTTTCTTT	CASSIGDPKTEAFF
many	NA	TRBJ2-5	TRBV5-1	TGTGCCAGCAGCAACAGGGTAAAAATGGAGACCCAGTACTTC	CASSNRVKMETQYF
once	NA	TRBJ1-2	TRBV16	TGTGCCAGCAGCCCCTCCCTCACTAACTATGGCTACACCTTC	CASSPSLTNYGYTF
NA	TRBD1	TRBJ2-2	TRBV12-3/TRBV12-4	TGTGCCAGCAGCCTATCGACCACAGGGGGCGCGGCCGGGGAGCTGTTTTTT	CASSLSTTGGAAGELFF
few	TRBD1	TRBJ1-4	TRBV12-3/TRBV12-4	TGTGCCAGCAGTAGAGGGGACAGGAATAATGAAAAACTGTTTTTT	CASSRGDRNNEKLFF
NA	TRBD1	TRBJ2-5	TRBV29-1	TGCAGCGTTGCCCAGGGACAGGGACAAGAGACCCAGTACTTC	CSVAQGQGQETQYF
NA	NA	TRBJ2-2	TRBV7-8	TGTGCCAGCAGCTTAGCGAGGGACATGAACACTGGGGAGCTGTTTTTT	CASSLARDMNTGELFF
few	NA	TRBJ1-3	TRBV10-3	TGTGCCATTCGGGGAACGAGCTCTGGAAACACCATATATTTT	CAIRGTSSGNTIYF
few	NA	TRBJ1-2	TRBV4-1	TGCGCCAGCAGCCAAATAAGGGGTTCCTATGGCTACACCTTC	CASSQIRGSYGYTF
many	TRBD1	TRBJ2-5	TRBV7-9	TGTGCCAGCAGCTTAGATCGGGGCAGGGGGCTCCAAGAGACCCAGTACTTC	CASSLDRGRGLQETQYF
NA	NA	TRBJ1-5	TRBV9	TGTGCCAGCAGCGGGGGGGGTGGAGGTAATCAGCCCCAGCATTTT	CASSGGGGGNQPQHF
many	NA	TRBJ2-7	TRBV7-2	TGTGCCAGCAGCTTAGTGCGCCGGAGCTCCTACGAGCAGTACTTC	CASSLVRRSSYEQYF
NA	NA	TRBJ2-2	TRBV9	TGTGCCAGCAGCGTAAGGAGGACACTCACCGGGGAGCTGTTTTTT	CASSVRRTLTGELFF
NA	NA	TRBJ1-1	TRBV4-1	TGCGCCAGCCGCAACAGGGCCTCGAACACTGAAGCTTTCTTT	CASRNRASNTEAFF
many	TRBD1	TRBJ2-7	TRBV5-6	TGTGCCAGCAGCCCGGGACAGGCTCTCTCCTACGAGCAGTACTTC	CASSPGQALSYEQYF
many	NA	TRBJ2-5	TRBV29-1	TGCAGCGGCGGTGCCGGGGGAGAGACCCAGTACTTC	CSGGAGGETQYF
many	TRBD1	TRBJ2-7	TRBV7-9	TGTGCCAGCAGCTCGGGCAGGGGGAAGACCTACGAGCAGTACTTC	CASSSGRGKTYEQYF
many	NA	TRBJ1-6	TRBV9	TGTGCCAGCAGCGCCCAGAGCTCCTATAATTCACCCCTCCACTTT	CASSAQSSYNSPLHF
few	NA	TRBJ1-5	TRBV5-6	TGTGCCAGCAGCGTTGGGGTTGGGGGTATAGGCAATCAGCCCCAGCATTTT	CASSVGVGGIGNQPQHF
NA	TRBD2	TRBJ2-1	TRBV7-2	TGTGCCAGCAGCTCAGAGATAGCGGGAGGGCCACGTGAGGAGCAGTTCTTC	CASSSEIAGGPREEQFF
NA	TRBD1	TRBJ2-7	TRBV20-1	TGCAGTGCTAGAGATTTAGGGACAGCGATCTACGAGCAGTACTTC	CSARDLGTAIYEQYF
many	NA	TRBJ2-6	TRBV7-2	TGTGCCAGCAGCTTATCGGCCGGGGTAGTCCTGACTTTC	CASSLSAGVVLTF
NA	NA	TRBJ1-3	TRBV12-3/TRBV12-4	TGTGCCAGCAGCCTATACAGGGTTAGAGGAAACACCATATATTTT	CASSLYRVRGNTIYF
many	NA	TRBJ2-2	TRBV7-8	TGTGCCAGCAGCCCTACTGCGGTAAACACCGGGGAGCTGTTTTTT	CASSPTAVNTGELFF
few	NA	TRBJ1-6	TRBV5-6	TGTGCCAGCAGCAGCGCCGGACGTTATAATTCACCCCTCCACTTT	CASSSAGRYNSPLHF
few	NA	TRBJ1-5	TRBV7-2	TGTGCCAGCCGGCAATCGTATGATGAGACCCAGCATTTT	CASRQSYDETQHF
few	TRBD1	TRBJ2-7	TRBV20-1	TGCAGTGCGGGAAAAACCGGGACAGGGGTCTACGAGCAGTACTTC	CSAGKTGTGVYEQYF
many	TRBD2	TRBJ2-5	TRBV19	TGTGCCAGTAGTGCCCGACGGGGGGGCCAGGAGACCCAGTACTTC	CASSARRGGQETQYF
few	NA	TRBJ1-5	TRBV6-2/TRBV6-3	TGTGCCAGCCGAAATCTGAGTAGGAGCAATCAGCCCCAGCATTTT	CASRNLSRSNQPQHF
few	NA	TRBJ2-7	TRBV4-3	TGCGCCAGCAGCCAAGATAGGAGGGGGGGCCTCTACGAGCAGTACTTC	CASSQDRRGGLYEQYF
many	NA	TRBJ1-2	TRBV20-1	TGCAGTGCTATGGCAGGGTATGGCTACACCTTC	CSAMAGYGYTF
many	NA	TRBJ2-7	TRBV19	TGTGCCAGTAGCCACTCCTCCGGCCAAGGACGCTACGAGCAGTACTTC	CASSHSSGQGRYEQYF
few	TRBD1	TRBJ1-2	TRBV29-1	TGCAGCGTTGATGAGGGGGCGTATGGCTACACCTTC	CSVDEGAYGYTF
few	NA	TRBJ1-6	TRBV5-5	TGTGCCAGCAGCTTGATACAGGGTCGAAATTCACCCCTCCACTTT	CASSLIQGRNSPLHF
NA	TRBD2	TRBJ2-5	TRBV7-2	TGTGCCAGCTCGTATAGCGGGAGGGCCCCGCCCCCGGGGACCCAGTACTTC	CASSYSGRAPPPGTQYF
many	NA	TRBJ2-6	TRBV9	TGTGCCAGCAGCACCCGACAGGACACGGGGGCCAACGTCCTGACTTTC	CASSTRQDTGANVLTF